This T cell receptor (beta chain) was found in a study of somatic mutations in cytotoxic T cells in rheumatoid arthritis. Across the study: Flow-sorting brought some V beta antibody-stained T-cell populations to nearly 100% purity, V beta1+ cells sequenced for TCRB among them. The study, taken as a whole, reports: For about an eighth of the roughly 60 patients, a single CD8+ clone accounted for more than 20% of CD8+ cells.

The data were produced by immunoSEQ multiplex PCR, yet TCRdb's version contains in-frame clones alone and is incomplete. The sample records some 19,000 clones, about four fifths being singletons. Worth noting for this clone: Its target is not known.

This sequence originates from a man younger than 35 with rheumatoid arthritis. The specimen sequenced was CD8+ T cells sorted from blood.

The CDR3 loop reads CASSASGQGSEKLFF. CDR3 nucleotides: TGTGCCAGCAGCGCCTCTGGACAGGGGAGTGAAAAACTGTTTTTT. The V call is TRBV9, the J call TRBJ1-4; 9 bases agree with TRBD1. CDR3 length: 15 residues. Germline lookup yields CDR1 SGDLS and CDR2 YYNGEE. V shed 3 bases, J shed 7 bases, and the junction held 7 bases outside the gene matches.